The 2 T cell receptor beta chains listed next were all sequenced from one sample in a study of beta chain features in type 1 diabetes. Study observations and caveats: TCRB CDR3s were moderately but significantly shorter in Type 1 diabetes patients in all four CD4+ subsets.

Reverse transcription of all isolated RNA meant that expressed TCRB transcripts were sequenced. Generated by immunoSEQ multiplex PCR, the TCRdb table keeps only in-frame clones and is missing some. The table shows about 650,000 clones, with 9.5% to 15% occurring only once. No cognate antigen is known for these TCRs. The sample consisted of naive CD4+ T cells from blood. The receptor set was obtained from a man aged 30-40 years with type 1 diabetes.

The chain has TRBV18 and TRBJ1-1; D is unresolved. V was pared by 2 bases and J by 0 bases, with 10 bases between. This CDR3 has 15 residues. Germline V gene sequence: CDR1 KGHSH, CDR2 LQKENI. The CDR3 DNA is TGTGCCAGCTCACCAGGAGGGCCGCTGAACACTGAAGCTTTCTTT. As protein: CASSPGGPLNTEAFF.

This clone was seen a few times. This chain links TRBV19 with TRBJ1-5; D unclear. In germline, CDR1 is LNHDA, CDR2 SQIVND (reference sequence). With 3 bases removed from V and 3 bases from J, the gap between germline ends came to 3 bases. The length of the CDR3 is 12 residues. DNA of the CDR3: TGTGCCAGTAGTATGAACAATCAGCCCCAGCATTTT. It specifies CASSMNNQPQHF.